This is a list of T cell receptor beta chains from one sample in a study of immune evolution from preneoplasia to lung adenocarcinoma. Profiling relied on immunoSEQ multiplex PCR, and the TCRdb table lists in-frame clones only, not all of them. The table includes 39,000 or so clones, approximately 79% detected once. The source material was FFPE invasive lung adenocarcinoma tissue. These receptors were collected from a person aged 55-75 years with lung adenocarcinoma. Each CDR3 is given with its conserved first and last residue. Fields, in order: clone size, D gene, V gene, J gene, CDR3 DNA, CDR3 protein. D genes are given only for firm matches. A row's size may be missing; if present it is once, few, many or a size class.

-	-	TRBV5-1	TRBJ2-5	TGCGCCAGCAGTCCGGGACTGACTCTCCAAGGGGCCCAGTACTTC	CASSPGLTLQGAQYF
-	TRBD1	TRBV28	TRBJ1-2	TGTGCCAGCAGCGAAGTGACCACAGGGGGCGTCTCCTATGGCTACACCTTC	CASSEVTTGGVSYGYTF
-	-	TRBV7-2	TRBJ1-5	TGTGCCAGCAGCTTAGGTTCAGGCAGCAATCAGCCCCAGCATTTT	CASSLGSGSNQPQHF
once	TRBD2	TRBV2	TRBJ2-7	TGTGCCAGCGGTCAGCGGGAGTACGAGCAGTACTTC	CASGQREYEQYF
-	-	TRBV7-9	TRBJ1-1	TGTGCCAGCAGCTTATCCGAACGGGACACTGAAGCTTTCTTT	CASSLSERDTEAFF
once	-	TRBV28	TRBJ1-3	TGTGCCAGTATCCGGCAGGGGTTCGGTGGAAACACCATATATTTT	CASIRQGFGGNTIYF
once	-	TRBV5-1	TRBJ1-4	TGCGCCAGCAGCTTGGGTAGGGAGGAACTGTTTTTT	CASSLGREELFF
-	-	TRBV6-6	TRBJ2-2	TGTGCCAGCAGTTCCCGACAAGGGTCCATCACCGGGGAGCTGTTTTTT	CASSSRQGSITGELFF
-	-	TRBV7-2	TRBJ2-4	TGTGCCAGCAGCTCGGGGCCCGCGGACATTCAGTACTTC	CASSSGPADIQYF
-	TRBD1	TRBV27	TRBJ2-7	TGTGCCAGCAAATCGCACGGGACAGACGAGCAGTACTTC	CASKSHGTDEQYF
few	-	TRBV19	TRBJ2-1	TGTGCCAGTAGTATCAACCTCGGCTATGAGCAGTTCTTC	CASSINLGYEQFF